This T cell receptor delta chain came from a study of gamma-delta chains in newborns, infants, children (dated by TCRdb to about 2019). Notes on the research overall: According to the study title, microbial exposure causes polyclonal expansion of innate gammadelta T cells right after birth. Right after human newborns were born, the researchers looked at the way microbial exposure shaped their populations of innate gammadelta T cells.

The CDR3 contains 15 residues, cysteine and phenylalanine counted. Only CDR3 DNA remains: 45 bases, in frame from the first base. Unmatched junction bases come to 9, with V trimmed by 6 bases and J by 3 bases. CDR1 and CDR2 are drawn from the germline V gene: TSWWSYY, QGS. The sample was run on an Illumina MiSeq. After TCRdb called clones again from the public reads with CATT, rows with identical DNA were merged. The sample table contains several thousand delta-chain clones; only one count was recorded for 40% to 60% of them. The ten largest make up 6.3% of the sample. This clone came up a few times. No antigen is known for it. No quality values exist for individual bases; no much larger clone is one base distant.

The TCR originated in a child who received the measles vaccine. The chain links TRDV1 with TRDJ1; TRDD3 agrees with 8 junctional bases. Sequencing was carried out using blood. This receptor carries the CDR3 CALGENGGWSDKLIF. Here is the DNA: TGTGCTCTTGGAGAAAATGGGGGATGGTCCGATAAACTCATCTTT.